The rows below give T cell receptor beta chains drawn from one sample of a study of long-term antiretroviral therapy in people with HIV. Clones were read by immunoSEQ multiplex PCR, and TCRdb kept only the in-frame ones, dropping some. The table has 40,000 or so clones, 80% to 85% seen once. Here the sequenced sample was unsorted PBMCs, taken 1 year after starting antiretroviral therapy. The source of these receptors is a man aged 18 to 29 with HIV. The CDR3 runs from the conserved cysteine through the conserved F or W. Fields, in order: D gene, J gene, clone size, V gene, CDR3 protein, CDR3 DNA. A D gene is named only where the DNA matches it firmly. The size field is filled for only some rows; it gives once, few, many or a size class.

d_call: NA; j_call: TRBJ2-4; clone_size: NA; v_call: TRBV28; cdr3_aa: CASTRGGDLQYF; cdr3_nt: TGTGCCAGCACCAGGGGGGGGGACCTTCAGTACTTC
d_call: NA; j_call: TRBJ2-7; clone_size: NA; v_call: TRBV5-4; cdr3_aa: CASSFGTSEGSEQYF; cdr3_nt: TGTGCCAGCAGCTTTGGGACGTCCGAGGGAAGCGAGCAGTACTTC
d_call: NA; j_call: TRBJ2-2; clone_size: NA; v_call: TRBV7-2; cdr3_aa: CASRLSGRSPGTGELFF; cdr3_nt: TGTGCCAGCAGGCTCAGCGGGCGCAGCCCGGGGACCGGGGAGCTGTTTTTT
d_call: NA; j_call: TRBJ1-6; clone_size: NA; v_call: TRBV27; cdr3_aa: CASSLKPAGGNSPLHF; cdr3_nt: TGTGCCAGCAGTTTAAAGCCCGCGGGAGGGAATTCACCCCTCCACTTT
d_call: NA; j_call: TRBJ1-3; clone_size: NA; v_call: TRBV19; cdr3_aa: CASSKKTGNTIYF; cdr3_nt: TGTGCCAGTAGTAAAAAGACTGGAAACACCATATATTTT
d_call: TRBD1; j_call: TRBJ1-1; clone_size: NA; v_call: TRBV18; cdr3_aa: CASSPQGQGAGTEAFF; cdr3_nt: TGTGCCAGCTCTCCTCAGGGACAGGGGGCGGGCACTGAAGCTTTCTTT
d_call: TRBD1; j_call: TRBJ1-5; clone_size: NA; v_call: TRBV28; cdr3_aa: CASSLDRGLGQPQHF; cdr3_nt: TGTGCCAGCAGCCTCGACAGGGGATTGGGTCAGCCCCAGCATTTT
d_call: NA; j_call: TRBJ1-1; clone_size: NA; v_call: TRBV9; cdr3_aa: CASTQDGGKFTEAFF; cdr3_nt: TGTGCCAGCACCCAAGATGGGGGAAAATTCACTGAAGCTTTCTTT
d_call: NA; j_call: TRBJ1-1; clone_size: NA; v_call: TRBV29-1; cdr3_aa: CSATLRVNTEAFF; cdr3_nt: TGCAGCGCAACTTTGCGGGTGAACACTGAAGCTTTCTTT
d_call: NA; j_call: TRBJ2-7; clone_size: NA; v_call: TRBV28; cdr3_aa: CASSPRGAYSYEQYF; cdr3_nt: TGTGCCAGCAGTCCGCGGGGCGCTTACTCCTACGAGCAGTACTTC
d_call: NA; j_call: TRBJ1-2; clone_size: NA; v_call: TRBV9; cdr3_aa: CASSAGRDGLGYGYTF; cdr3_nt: TGTGCCAGCAGCGCAGGACGGGACGGACTGGGCTATGGCTACACCTTC
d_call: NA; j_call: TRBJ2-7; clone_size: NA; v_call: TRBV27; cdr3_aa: CASSSGGDSYEQYF; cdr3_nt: TGTGCCAGCAGTTCTGGCGGAGACTCCTACGAGCAGTACTTC
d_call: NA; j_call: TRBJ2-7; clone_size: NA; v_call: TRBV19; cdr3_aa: CASNMDSSNSYEQYF; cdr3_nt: TGTGCCAGTAACATGGACAGCTCCAACTCCTACGAGCAGTACTTC
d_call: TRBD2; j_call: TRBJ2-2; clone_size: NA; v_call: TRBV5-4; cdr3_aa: CASTSGRFPGELFF; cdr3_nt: TGTGCCAGTACTAGCGGGAGGTTTCCCGGGGAGCTGTTTTTT
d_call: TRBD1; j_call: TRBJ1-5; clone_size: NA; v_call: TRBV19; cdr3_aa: CASSTGQGFQPQHF; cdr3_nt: TGTGCCAGTAGTACGGGACAGGGCTTTCAGCCCCAGCATTTT
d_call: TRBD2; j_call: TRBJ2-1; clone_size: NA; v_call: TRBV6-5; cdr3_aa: CASRPTAGGDNEQFF; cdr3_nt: TGTGCCAGCAGACCAACAGCGGGGGGGGACAATGAGCAGTTCTTC
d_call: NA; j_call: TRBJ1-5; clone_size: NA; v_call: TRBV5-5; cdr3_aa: CASSLLGGASNQPQHF; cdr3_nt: TGTGCCAGCAGCTTGCTAGGGGGGGCAAGCAATCAGCCCCAGCATTTT
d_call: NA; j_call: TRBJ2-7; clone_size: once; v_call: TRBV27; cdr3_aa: CASTYGVGYEQYF; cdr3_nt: TGTGCCAGCACCTACGGGGTAGGTTACGAGCAGTACTTC
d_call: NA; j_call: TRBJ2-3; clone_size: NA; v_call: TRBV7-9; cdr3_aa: CASSLRTGADTQYF; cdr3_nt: TGTGCCAGCAGTCTAAGGACTGGGGCAGATACGCAGTATTTT
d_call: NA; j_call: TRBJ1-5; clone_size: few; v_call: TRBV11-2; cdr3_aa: CASSLPGGGPQHF; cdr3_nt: TGTGCCAGCAGCTTACCGGGGGGTGGGCCCCAGCATTTT